These T cell receptor beta chains were read from a single sample in a study of T cells after yellow fever vaccination. In TCRdb, the 5' RACE reads were re-called with MiXCR into one record per CDR3 protein. The sample includes fewer than 20,000 distinct CDR3 sequences, about 4.1% of them seen just once. Sequencing used PBMCs, either bulk or a sorted T-cell subset (CD4+, CD8+, memory, or dextramer-sorted; not recorded which), obtained 15 days after the yellow fever booster vaccination. The receptors were sampled from a man under 40 who received the YFV17D yellow fever vaccine. Each CDR3 is given with its conserved first and last residue. The order of the fields is D gene, J gene, clone size, V gene, CDR3 protein, CDR3 DNA. The D gene is left open where the match is weak. The size field reads how often the clone was seen (once, few, many) or a class if it is expanded.

>NA|TRBJ2-5|many|TRBV2
CASLRGPETQYF
TGTGCCAGCTTGAGGGGCCCAGAGACCCAGTACTTC
>NA|TRBJ2-1|many|TRBV7-9
CASSSFWGAYNEQFF
TGTGCCAGCAGCTCCTTTTGGGGGGCCTACAATGAGCAGTTCTTC
>NA|TRBJ2-3|many|TRBV4-2
CASSQADSTDTQYF
TGTGCCAGCAGCCAAGCTGATAGCACAGATACGCAGTATTTT
>NA|TRBJ2-7|many|TRBV20-1
CSARPDGTAYEKQYF
TGCAGTGCTAGACCAGACGGGACGGCATACGAGAAGCAGTACTTC
>TRBD1|TRBJ2-2|many|TRBV5-1
CASSRDRATGELFF
TGCGCCAGCAGCCGCGACAGGGCTACCGGGGAGCTGTTTTTT
>NA|TRBJ2-3|medium-sized|TRBV20-1
CSATAGLSTDTQYF
TGCAGTGCTACAGCAGGACTGAGCACAGATACGCAGTATTTT
>NA|TRBJ2-5|many|TRBV5-1
CASSLELTGHWETQYF
TGCGCCAGCAGCTTGGAGCTTACAGGGCATTGGGAGACCCAGTACTTC
>TRBD2|TRBJ2-7|many|TRBV5-4
CASSLEGLAGGGQYF
TGTGCCAGCAGCTTGGAGGGACTAGCGGGAGGCGGGCAGTACTTC
>NA|TRBJ2-5|many|TRBV12-3/TRBV12-4
CASSLNQARETQYF
TGTGCCAGCAGTTTAAACCAAGCTAGAGAGACCCAGTACTTC
>NA|TRBJ2-6|many|TRBV5-4
CASSFPGSSGANVLTF
TGTGCCAGCAGCTTTCCAGGGAGCTCTGGGGCCAACGTCCTGACTTTC
>NA|TRBJ1-6|many|TRBV20-1
CSAQGGGPLHF
TGCAGTGCCCAGGGAGGGGGACCCCTCCACTTT
>NA|TRBJ2-7|many|TRBV18
CASSPSTDYEQYF
TGTGCCAGCTCCCCCAGCACAGACTACGAGCAGTACTTC
>NA|TRBJ2-1|medium-sized|TRBV6-1
CASSEQGIEQFF
TGTGCCAGCAGTGAACAGGGGATTGAGCAGTTCTTC
>TRBD2|TRBJ2-1|many|TRBV5-1
CASSLVGGSGYNEQFF
TGCGCCAGCAGCTTGGTTGGCGGGAGCGGTTACAATGAGCAGTTCTTC
>TRBD1|TRBJ1-5|many|TRBV3-1
CASSQGQFSNQPQHF
TGTGCCAGCAGCCAGGGACAGTTCAGCAATCAGCCCCAGCATTTT
>NA|TRBJ2-1|many|TRBV20-1
CSAVGNEQFF
TGCAGTGCGGTTGGAAATGAGCAGTTCTTC
>NA|TRBJ1-1|many|TRBV19
CASSIGGITEAFF
TGTGCCAGTAGTATCGGAGGCATCACTGAAGCTTTCTTT
>NA|TRBJ2-4|few|TRBV7-2
CASSPWGAVDIQYF
TGTGCCAGCAGCCCATGGGGGGCCGTGGACATTCAGTACTTC
>TRBD2|TRBJ2-7|many|TRBV27
CASLTFLAERGEQYF
TGTGCCAGCCTTACTTTCCTAGCGGAACGAGGGGAGCAGTACTTC
>TRBD2|TRBJ2-1|many|TRBV10-3
CAISESSREGTQFF
TGTGCCATCAGTGAGTCGAGCCGGGAGGGTACGCAGTTCTTC
>NA|TRBJ2-7|medium-sized|TRBV3-1
CASSQAGSYEQYF
TGTGCCAGCAGCCAAGCGGGTAGCTACGAGCAGTACTTC
>TRBD2|TRBJ2-6|many|TRBV25-1
CASSEIGGEPGANVLTF
TGTGCCAGCAGCGAAATTGGGGGGGAGCCTGGGGCCAACGTCCTGACTTTC
>NA|TRBJ2-7|many|TRBV7-2
CASSSRPLGYEQYF
TGTGCCAGCAGCTCTCGACCCTTGGGCTACGAGCAGTACTTC
>TRBD2|TRBJ2-3|many|TRBV7-2
CASTSLAGATDTQYF
TGTGCCAGCACTTCCTTAGCGGGGGCCACAGATACGCAGTATTTT
>NA|TRBJ2-1|many|TRBV7-3
CASSFSSYNEQFF
TGTGCCAGCAGCTTCAGCTCCTACAATGAGCAGTTCTTC